This T cell receptor beta chain was sequenced during a study of blood T cell repertoires in COVID-19. Study summary: T cells, B-cell-depleted T cells, or PBMCs provided the cDNA or gDNA that served as material.

J gave up 0 bases and V 4 bases, and 18 bases lay outside the gene matches. The CDR3 totals 19 residues. CDR1 SGHTA and CDR2 FQGNSA come from the germline V gene. In the authors' methods: From reference gene primer amplification, estimates of nucleated cell counts were derived. The method was immunoSEQ multiplex PCR; TCRdb's version includes in-frame clones alone and lacks a portion of them. V and J calls and clone size are those listed in that table; D and trimming were worked out from the DNA. The sample shows a few hundred thousand clones, around nine tenths of them seen only once. This clonotype was obtained from a woman between 65 and 79 years old with active or convalescent COVID-19. Material: peripheral blood. The chain joins TRBV7-2 to TRBJ2-7, with TRBD2 matching over 7 bases. CDR3 DNA: TGTGCCAGCAGCTGGCTCGGAGTGGGGGGGTCTTCAAGCTCCTACGAGCAGTACTTC. Amino acid sequence: CASSWLGVGGSSSSYEQYF.